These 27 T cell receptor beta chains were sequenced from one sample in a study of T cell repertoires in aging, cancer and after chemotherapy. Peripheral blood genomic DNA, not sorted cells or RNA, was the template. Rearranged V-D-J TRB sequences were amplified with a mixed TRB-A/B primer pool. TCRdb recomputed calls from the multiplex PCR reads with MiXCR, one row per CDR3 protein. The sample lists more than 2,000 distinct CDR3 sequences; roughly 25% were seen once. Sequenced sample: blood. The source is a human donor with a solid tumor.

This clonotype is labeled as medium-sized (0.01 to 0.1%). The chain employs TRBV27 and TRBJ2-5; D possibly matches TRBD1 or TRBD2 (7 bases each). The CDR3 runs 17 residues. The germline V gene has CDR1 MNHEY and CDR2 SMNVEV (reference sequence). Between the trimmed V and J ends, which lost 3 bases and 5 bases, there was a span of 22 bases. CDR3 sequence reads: CASSFTGVGRLGETQYF. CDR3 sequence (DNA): TGTGCCAGCAGTTTCACAGGGGTCGGGAGGCTGGGGGAGACCCAGTACTTC.

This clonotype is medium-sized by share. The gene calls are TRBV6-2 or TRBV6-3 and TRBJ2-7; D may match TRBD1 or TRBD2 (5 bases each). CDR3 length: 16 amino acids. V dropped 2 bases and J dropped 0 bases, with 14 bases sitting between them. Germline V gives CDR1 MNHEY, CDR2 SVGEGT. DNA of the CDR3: TGTGCCAGCAGTTACGGGGGTGGGTCTAGCTCCTACGAGCAGTACGTC. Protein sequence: CASSYGGGSSSYEQYV.

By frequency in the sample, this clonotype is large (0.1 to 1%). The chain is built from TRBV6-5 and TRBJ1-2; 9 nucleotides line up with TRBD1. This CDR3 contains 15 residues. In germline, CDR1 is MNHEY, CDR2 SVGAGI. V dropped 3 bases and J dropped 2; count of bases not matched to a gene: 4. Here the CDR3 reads CASSYRGQGNYGYTF. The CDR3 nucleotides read TGTGCCAGCAGTTATCGCGGACAGGGGAACTATGGCTACACCTTC.

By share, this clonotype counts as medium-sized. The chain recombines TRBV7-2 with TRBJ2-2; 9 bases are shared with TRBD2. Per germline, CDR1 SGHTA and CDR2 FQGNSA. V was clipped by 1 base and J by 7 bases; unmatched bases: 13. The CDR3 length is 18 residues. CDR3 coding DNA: TGTGCCAGCAGCTTAGGCCTGGGGGTAGCGGGAGTCGGCGGGGAGCTGTTTTTT. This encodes CASSLGLGVAGVGGELFF.

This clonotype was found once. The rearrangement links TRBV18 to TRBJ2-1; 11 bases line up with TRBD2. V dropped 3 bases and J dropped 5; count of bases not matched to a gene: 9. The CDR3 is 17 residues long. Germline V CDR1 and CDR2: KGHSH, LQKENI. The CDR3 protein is CASSPPTSGIKDNEQFF. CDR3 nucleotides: TGTGCCAGCTCACCCCCGACTAGCGGGATTAAGGACAATGAGCAGTTCTTC.

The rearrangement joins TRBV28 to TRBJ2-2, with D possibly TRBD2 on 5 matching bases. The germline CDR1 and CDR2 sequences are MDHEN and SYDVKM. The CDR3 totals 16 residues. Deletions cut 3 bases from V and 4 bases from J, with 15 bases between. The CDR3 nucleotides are TGTGCCAGCAGTTTTAAGAGGGAGTCGACCACCGGGGAGCTGTTTTTT. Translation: CASSFKRESTTGELFF.

CDR3 coding DNA: TGCAGTGCTGATAGAGCAGGGTCCTACGAGCAGTACTTC. Amino acid sequence: CSADRAGSYEQYF. This chain links TRBV20-1 with TRBJ2-7, with D possibly being TRBD1 (5 bases). Trimming took off 5 bases at V and 1 base at J, with 12 bases between the two ends. CDR3 length: 13 residues. The V gene's germline CDR1 is DFQATT and CDR2 SNEGSKA (reference sequence).

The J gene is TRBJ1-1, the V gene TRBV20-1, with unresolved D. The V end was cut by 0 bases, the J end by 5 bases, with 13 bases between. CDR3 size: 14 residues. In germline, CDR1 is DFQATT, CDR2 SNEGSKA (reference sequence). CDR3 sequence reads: CSARDMGIRTEAFF. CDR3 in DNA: TGCAGTGCTAGAGATATGGGGATAAGGACTGAAGCTTTCTTT.

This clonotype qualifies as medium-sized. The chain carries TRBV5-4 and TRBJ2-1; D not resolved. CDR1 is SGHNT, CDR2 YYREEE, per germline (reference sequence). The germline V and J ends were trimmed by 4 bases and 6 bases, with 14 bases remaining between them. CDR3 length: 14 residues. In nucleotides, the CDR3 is TGTGCCAGCAGCCCCCAGACACTGAGCAATGAGCAGTTCTTC. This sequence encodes CASSPQTLSNEQFF.

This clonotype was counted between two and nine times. The CDR3 region has the DNA TGCAGTGCTAAATTCGAGACCTCACCGGGCTACAATGAGCAGTTCTTC. Translating it yields CSAKFETSPGYNEQFF. The rearrangement joins TRBV20-1 to TRBJ2-1, with D unresolved. V was shortened by 4 bases and J by 3 bases, with 19 bases between the two germline ends. Germline lookup yields CDR1 DFQATT and CDR2 SNEGSKA (reference sequence). The CDR3 spans 16 residues.

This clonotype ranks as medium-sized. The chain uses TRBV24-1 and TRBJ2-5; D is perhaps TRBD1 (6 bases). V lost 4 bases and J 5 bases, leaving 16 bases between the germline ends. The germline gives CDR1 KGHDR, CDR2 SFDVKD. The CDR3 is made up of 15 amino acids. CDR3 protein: CATSDARGPAETQYF. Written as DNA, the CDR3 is TGTGCCACCAGTGACGCCAGGGGCCCCGCGGAGACCCAGTACTTC.

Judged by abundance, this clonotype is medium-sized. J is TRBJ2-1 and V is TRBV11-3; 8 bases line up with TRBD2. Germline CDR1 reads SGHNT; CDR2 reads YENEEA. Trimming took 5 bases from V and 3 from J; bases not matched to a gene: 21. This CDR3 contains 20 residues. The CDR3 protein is CASSRSRGGETLKLYNEQFF. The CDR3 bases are TGTGCCAGCAGCCGATCCCGGGGGGGCGAAACGTTGAAGCTCTACAATGAGCAGTTCTTC.

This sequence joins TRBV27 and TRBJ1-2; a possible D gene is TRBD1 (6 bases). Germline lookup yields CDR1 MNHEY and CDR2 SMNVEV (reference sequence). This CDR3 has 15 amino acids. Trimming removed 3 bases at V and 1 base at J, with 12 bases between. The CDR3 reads CASSFGGAGNYGYTF. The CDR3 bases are TGTGCCAGCAGTTTTGGGGGCGCCGGTAACTATGGCTACACCTTC.

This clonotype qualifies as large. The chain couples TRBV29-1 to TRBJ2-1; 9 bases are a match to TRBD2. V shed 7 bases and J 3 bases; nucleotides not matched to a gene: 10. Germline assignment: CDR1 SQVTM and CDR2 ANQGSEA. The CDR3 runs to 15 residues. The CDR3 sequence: CSAGLAGWDYNEQFF. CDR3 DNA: TGCAGCGCAGGCCTAGCGGGGTGGGACTACAATGAGCAGTTCTTC.

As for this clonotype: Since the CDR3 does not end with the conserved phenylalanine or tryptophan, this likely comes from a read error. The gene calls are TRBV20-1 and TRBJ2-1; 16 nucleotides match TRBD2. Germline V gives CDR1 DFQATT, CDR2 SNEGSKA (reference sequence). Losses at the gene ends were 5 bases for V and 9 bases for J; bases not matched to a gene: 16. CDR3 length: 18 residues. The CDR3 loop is CSAAGPGTSGRAVFEQFL. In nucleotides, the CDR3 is TGCAGTGCTGCAGGACCCGGGACTAGCGGGAGGGCGGTGTTTGAGCAGTTCCTC.

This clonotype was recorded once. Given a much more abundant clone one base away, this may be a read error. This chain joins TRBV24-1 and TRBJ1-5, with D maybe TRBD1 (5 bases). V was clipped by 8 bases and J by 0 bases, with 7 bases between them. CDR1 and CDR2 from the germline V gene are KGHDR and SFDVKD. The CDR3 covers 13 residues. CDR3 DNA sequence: TGTGCCACCATTGGACATAGCAATCAGCCCCAGCATTTT. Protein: CATIGHSNQPQHF.

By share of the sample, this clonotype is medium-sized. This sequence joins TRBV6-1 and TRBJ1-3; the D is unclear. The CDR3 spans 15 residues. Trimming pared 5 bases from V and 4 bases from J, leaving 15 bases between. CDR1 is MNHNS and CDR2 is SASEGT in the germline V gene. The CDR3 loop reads CASSPFLRGGNTIYF. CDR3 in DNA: TGTGCCAGCAGTCCCTTCTTGCGAGGGGGAAACACCATATATTTT.

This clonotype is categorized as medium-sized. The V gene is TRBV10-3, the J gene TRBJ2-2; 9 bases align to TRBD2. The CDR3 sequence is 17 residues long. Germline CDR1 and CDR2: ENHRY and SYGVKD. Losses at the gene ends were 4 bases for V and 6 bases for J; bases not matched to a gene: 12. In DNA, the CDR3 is TGTGCCATCAGTGGTAGGGCTAGCGGGACGTCTGCCGGGGAGCTGTTTTTT. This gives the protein CAISGRASGTSAGELFF.

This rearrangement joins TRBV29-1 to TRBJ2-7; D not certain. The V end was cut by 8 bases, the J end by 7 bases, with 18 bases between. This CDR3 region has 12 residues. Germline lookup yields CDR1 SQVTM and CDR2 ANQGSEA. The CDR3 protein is CSMGNGYNEQYF. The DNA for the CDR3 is TGCAGCATGGGTAACGGGTACAATGAGCAGTACTTC.

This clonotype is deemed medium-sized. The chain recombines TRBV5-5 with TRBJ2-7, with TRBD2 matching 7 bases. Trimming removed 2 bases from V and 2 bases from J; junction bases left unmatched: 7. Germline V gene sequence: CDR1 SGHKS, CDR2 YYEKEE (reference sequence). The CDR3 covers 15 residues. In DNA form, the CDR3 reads TGTGCCAGCAGCTTCGCTCTAGCGGCAACCTACGAGCAGTACTTC. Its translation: CASSFALAATYEQYF.

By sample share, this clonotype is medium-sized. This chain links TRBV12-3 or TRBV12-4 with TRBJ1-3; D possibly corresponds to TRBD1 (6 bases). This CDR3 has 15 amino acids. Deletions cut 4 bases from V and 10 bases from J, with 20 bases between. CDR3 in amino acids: CASSYRDTTKGTIYF. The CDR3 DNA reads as TGTGCCAGCAGTTACCGGGACACCACTAAGGGGACCATATATTTT.

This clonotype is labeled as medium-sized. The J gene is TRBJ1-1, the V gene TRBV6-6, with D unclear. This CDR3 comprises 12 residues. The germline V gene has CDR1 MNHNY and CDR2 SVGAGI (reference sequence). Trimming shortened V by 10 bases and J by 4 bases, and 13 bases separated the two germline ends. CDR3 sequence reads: CATSPGRTEAFF. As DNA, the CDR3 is TGTGCCACCTCTCCTGGGCGCACTGAAGCTTTCTTT.

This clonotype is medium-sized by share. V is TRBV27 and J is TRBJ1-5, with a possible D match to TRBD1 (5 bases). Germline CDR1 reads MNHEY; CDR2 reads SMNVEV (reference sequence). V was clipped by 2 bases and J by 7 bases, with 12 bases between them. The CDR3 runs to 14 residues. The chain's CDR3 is CASSLEGREQPQHF. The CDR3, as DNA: TGTGCCAGCAGTTTAGAGGGCAGGGAGCAGCCCCAGCATTTT.

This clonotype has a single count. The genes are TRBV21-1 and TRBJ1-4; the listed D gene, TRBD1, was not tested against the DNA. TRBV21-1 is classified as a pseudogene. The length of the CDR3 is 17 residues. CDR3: CASTLPGQGAGNEKLFF. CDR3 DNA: TGTGCCAGCACCCTCCCGGGACAGGGGGCCGGTAATGAAAAACTGTTTTTT.

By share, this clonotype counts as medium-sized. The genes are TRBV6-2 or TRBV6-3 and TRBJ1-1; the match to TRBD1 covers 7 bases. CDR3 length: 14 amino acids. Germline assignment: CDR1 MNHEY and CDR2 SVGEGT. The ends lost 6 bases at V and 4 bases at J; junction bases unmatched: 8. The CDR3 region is CASRETGMSTEAFF. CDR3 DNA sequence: TGTGCCAGCAGGGAGACAGGGATGAGCACTGAAGCTTTCTTT.

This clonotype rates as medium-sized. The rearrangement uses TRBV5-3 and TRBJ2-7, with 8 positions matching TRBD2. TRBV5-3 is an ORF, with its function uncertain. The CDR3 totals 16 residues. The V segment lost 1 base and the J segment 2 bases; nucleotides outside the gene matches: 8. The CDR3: CARSLLSGSLTYEQYV. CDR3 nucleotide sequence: TGTGCCAGAAGCTTGCTAAGCGGGAGTCTAACCTACGAGCAGTACGTC.

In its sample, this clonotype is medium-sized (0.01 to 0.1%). CDR3 in DNA: TGTGCCAGCTCCCCAACGGGTTCCACTGAAGCTTTCTTT. Translating it yields CASSPTGSTEAFF. The genes are TRBV18 and TRBJ1-1; D gene ambiguous. The CDR3 sequence is 13 residues long. Between the trimmed V and J ends, which lost 6 bases and 4 bases, there was a span of 12 bases. Germline CDR1 and CDR2: KGHSH and LQKENI.